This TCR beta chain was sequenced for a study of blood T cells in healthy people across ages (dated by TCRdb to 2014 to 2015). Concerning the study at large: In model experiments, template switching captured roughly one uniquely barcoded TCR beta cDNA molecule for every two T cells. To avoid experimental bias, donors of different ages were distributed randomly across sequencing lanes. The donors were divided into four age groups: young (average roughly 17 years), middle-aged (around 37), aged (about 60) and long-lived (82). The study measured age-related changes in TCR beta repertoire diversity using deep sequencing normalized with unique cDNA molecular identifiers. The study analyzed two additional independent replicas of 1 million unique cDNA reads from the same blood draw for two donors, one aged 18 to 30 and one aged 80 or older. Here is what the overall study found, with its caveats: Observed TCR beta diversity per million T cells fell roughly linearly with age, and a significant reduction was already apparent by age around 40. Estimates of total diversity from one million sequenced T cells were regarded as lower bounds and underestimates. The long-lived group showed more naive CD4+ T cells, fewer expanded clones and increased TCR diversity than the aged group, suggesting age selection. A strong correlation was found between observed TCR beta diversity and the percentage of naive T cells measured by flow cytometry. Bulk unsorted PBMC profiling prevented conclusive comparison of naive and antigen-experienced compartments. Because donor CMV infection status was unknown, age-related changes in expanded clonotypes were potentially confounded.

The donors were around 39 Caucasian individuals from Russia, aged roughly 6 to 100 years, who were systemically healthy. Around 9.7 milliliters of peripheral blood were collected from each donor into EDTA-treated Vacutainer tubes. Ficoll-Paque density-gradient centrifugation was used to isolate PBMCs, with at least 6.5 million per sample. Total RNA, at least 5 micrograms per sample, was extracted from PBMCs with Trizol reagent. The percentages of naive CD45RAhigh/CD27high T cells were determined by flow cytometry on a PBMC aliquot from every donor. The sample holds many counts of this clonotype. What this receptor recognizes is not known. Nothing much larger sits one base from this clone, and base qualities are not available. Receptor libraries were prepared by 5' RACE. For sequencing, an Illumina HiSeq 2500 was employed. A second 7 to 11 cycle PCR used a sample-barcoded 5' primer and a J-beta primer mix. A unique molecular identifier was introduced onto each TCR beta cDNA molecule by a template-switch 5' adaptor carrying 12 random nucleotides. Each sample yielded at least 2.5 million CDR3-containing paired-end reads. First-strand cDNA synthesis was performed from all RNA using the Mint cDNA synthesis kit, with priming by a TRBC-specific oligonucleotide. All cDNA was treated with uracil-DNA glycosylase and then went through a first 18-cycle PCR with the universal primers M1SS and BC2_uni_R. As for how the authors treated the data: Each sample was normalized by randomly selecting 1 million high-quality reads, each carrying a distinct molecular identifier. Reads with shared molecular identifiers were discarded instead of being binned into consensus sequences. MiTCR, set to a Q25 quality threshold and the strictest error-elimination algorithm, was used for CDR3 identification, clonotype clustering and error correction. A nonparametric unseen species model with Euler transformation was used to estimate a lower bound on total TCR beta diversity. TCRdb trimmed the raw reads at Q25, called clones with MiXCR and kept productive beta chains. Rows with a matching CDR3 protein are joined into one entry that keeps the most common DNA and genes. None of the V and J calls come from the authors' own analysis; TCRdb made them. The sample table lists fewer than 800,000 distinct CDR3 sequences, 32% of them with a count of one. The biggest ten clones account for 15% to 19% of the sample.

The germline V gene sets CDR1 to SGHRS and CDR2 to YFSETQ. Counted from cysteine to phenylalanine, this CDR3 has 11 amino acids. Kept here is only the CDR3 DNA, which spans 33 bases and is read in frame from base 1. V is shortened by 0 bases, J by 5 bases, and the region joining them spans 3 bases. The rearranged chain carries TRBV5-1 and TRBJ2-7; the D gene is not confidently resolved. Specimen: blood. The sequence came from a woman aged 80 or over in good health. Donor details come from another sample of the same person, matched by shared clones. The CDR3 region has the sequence CASSLGDEQYF. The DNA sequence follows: TGCGCCAGCAGCTTGGGAGACGAGCAGTACTTC. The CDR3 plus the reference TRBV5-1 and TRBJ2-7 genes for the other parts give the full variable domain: KAGVTQTPRYLIKTRGQQVTLSCSPISGHRSVSWYQQTPGQGLQFLFEYFSETQRNKGNFPGRFSGRQFSNSRSEMNVSTLELGDSALYLCASSLGDEQYFGPGTRLTVT.